This T cell receptor (beta chain) was sequenced during a study of blood T cell repertoires in COVID-19. Germline-derived CDR1 and CDR2 are SGHRS and YFSETQ. V lost 0 bases to trimming and J lost 4 bases, with 8 bases between them. The CDR3 totals 14 residues. How the authors handled the data: Nucleated cell counts were estimated from reference gene primer amplification. Here immunoSEQ multiplex PCR was the method, and the copy in TCRdb shows in-frame clones only, minus some. That table gives V, J and clone size, and the DNA gave D and trimming. Seen here are 95,000 to 150,000 clones, about 94% observed once, and the top ten hold 2.1%.

The V gene is TRBV5-1, the J gene TRBJ2-1; D remains unclear. The sample was peripheral blood. The TCR sequence derives from a man over 45 with COVID-19, enrolled during active disease. As DNA, the CDR3 is TGCGCCAGCAGCTTGGGTCAGTCTTACAATGAGCAGTTCTTC. It yields the protein CASSLGQSYNEQFF.